This is a list of T cell receptor beta chains from one sample in a study of cytomegalovirus exposure and HLA in healthy donors. Sequencing used immunoSEQ multiplex PCR; TCRdb keeps in-frame clones, though not all of them. Seen here are 150,000 or so clones, roughly 80% observed once, and the top ten hold roughly a tenth. Sequenced material: PBMCs. Receptors were obtained from a man aged 25 to 40 in good health and CMV-seropositive. CDR3s include the opening cysteine and the closing phenylalanine or tryptophan. A D gene is named only where the DNA matches it firmly. For some rows the clone size is stated as once, few or many, or as a class when expanded; others skip it.

abundance	d_gene	v_gene	j_gene	CDR3aa	CDR3nt
.	TRBD2	TRBV5-8	TRBJ2-7	CASSLFWEGPEQYF	TGTGCCAGCAGCCTGTTCTGGGAGGGGCCCGAGCAGTACTTC
.	.	TRBV6-1	TRBJ2-7	CATASNALYEQYF	TGTGCCACTGCTAGTAACGCTTTATACGAGCAGTACTTC
.	TRBD2	TRBV29-1	TRBJ2-3	CSVERGGGTQYF	TGCAGCGTTGAACGCGGGGGGGGGACGCAGTATTTT
.	TRBD1	TRBV27	TRBJ2-2	CASSSTGGAGNTGELFF	TGTGCCAGCAGTTCGACAGGGGGCGCTGGGAACACCGGGGAGCTGTTTTTT
.	.	TRBV28	TRBJ1-5	CATNPGGEYQPQHF	TGTGCCACGAACCCGGGGGGCGAGTATCAGCCCCAGCATTTT
.	.	TRBV4-3	TRBJ2-7	CASSQGPDYHSYEQYF	TGCGCCAGCAGCCAAGGCCCGGACTACCACTCCTACGAGCAGTACTTC
.	.	TRBV4-3	TRBJ2-6	CASSGTGTNSGANVLTF	TGCGCCAGCAGCGGAACCGGGACAAACTCTGGGGCCAACGTCCTGACTTTC
.	TRBD2	TRBV5-6	TRBJ2-3	CASSRGRGGSTDTQYF	TGTGCCAGCAGCAGGGGACGGGGAGGGAGCACAGATACGCAGTATTTT
medium-sized	.	TRBV4-3	TRBJ1-1	CASSQIFSQPEAFF	TGCGCCAGCAGCCAGATTTTTAGCCAGCCTGAAGCTTTCTTT
.	.	TRBV4-1	TRBJ1-3	CASSQLEKNTIYF	TGCGCCAGCAGCCAATTGGAGAAAAACACCATATATTTT